Listed here is a single TCR beta chain. An end of the junction does not agree with germline; a read error may underlie this. CDR3 size: 16 residues. Germline CDR1 reads SEHNR; CDR2 reads FQNEAQ (reference sequence). TCRdb ran MiXCR on the 5' RACE reads and lists one entry per CDR3 protein. The table has 150,000 to 200,000 distinct CDR3 sequences, approximately 10% seen once. This entry is derived from a study of T-cell memory formation after mild COVID-19. The clonotype was recovered from a young man who had mild COVID-19 (a few samples of this study predate the infection). Cell type and time point are not known. The sequenced sample consisted of PBMCs or a T cell subset sorted from them (not recorded which). The chain couples TRBV7-9 to TRBJ1-1, with 7 bases identical to TRBD1. The CDR3 reads CASVSGTALMNTEALF. CDR3 DNA: TGTGCCAGCGTGTCCGGGACAGCCTTAATGAACACTGAAGCTTTATTT.